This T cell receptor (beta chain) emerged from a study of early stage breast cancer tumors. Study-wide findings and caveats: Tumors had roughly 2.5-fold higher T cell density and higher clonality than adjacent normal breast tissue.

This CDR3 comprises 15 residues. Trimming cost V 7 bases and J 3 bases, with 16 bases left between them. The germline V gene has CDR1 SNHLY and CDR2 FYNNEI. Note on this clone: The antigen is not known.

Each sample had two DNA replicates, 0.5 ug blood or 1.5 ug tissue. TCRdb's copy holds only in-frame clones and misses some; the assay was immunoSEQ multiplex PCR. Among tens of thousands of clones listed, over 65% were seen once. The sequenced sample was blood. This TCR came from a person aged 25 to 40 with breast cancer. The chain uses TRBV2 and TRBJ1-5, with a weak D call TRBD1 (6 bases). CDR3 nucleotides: TGTGCCAGCACCAAAGACAGGTCCCACAATCAGCCCCAGCATTTT. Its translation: CASTKDRSHNQPQHF.